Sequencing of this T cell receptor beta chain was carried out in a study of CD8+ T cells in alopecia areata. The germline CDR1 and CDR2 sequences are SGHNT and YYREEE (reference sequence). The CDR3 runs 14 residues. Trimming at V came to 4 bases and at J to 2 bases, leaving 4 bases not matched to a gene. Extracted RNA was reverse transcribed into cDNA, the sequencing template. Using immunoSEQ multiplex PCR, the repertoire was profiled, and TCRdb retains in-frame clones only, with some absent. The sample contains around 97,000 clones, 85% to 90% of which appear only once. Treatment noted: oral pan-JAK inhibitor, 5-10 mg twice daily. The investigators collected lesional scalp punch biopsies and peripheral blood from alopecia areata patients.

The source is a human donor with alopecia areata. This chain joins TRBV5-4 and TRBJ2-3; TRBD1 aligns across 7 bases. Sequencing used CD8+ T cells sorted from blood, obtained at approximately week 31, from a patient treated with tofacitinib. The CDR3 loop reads CASSPDRATDTQYF. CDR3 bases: TGTGCCAGCAGCCCTGACAGGGCCACAGATACGCAGTATTTT.